The 5 T cell receptor beta chains given below trace back to one sample, sequenced in a study of T-cell memory formation after mild COVID-19. One entry per CDR3 protein results from TCRdb running MiXCR on the 5' RACE reads. The sample carries about 110,000 distinct CDR3 sequences, around 15% recorded once. The sequenced sample was PBMCs or a T cell subset sorted from them (not recorded which). The receptor set was obtained from an adult woman who had mild COVID-19 (a few samples of this study predate the infection). Cell type and time point are not known.

The chain carries TRBV4-2 and TRBJ2-2; TRBD1 is a possible D gene (7 bases). Germline V CDR1 and CDR2: LGHNA, YNFKEQ. V lost 0 bases and J lost 3, with 11 bases in between. The CDR3 runs to 16 residues. The CDR3 sequence is CASSQEAGGYTGELFF. The CDR3 DNA follows: TGTGCCAGCAGCCAAGAGGCAGGGGGGTACACCGGGGAGCTGTTTTTT.

The sample holds a few counts of this clonotype. The V gene is TRBV19, the J gene TRBJ1-1; D not certain. CDR1 LNHDA and CDR2 SQIVND come from the germline V gene (reference sequence). V was trimmed by 3 bases and J by 7 bases, leaving 15 bases between them. The CDR3 contains 14 residues. The CDR3 DNA reads TGTGCCAGTAGTATCGGGCCGGGATCGGGTGAAGCTTTCTTT. Translated: CASSIGPGSGEAFF.

This clonotype showed up just a few times. The chain has TRBV2 and TRBJ2-7; 9 nucleotides align to TRBD1. The CDR3 is made up of 14 amino acids. In germline, CDR1 is SNHLY, CDR2 FYNNEI. The ends lost 2 bases at V and 3 bases at J; junction bases unmatched: 2. CDR3 protein: CASSERDRVYEQYF. DNA of the CDR3: TGTGCCAGCAGTGAAAGGGACAGGGTCTACGAGCAGTACTTC.

This clonotype turned up a few times. The chain combines TRBV12-3 or TRBV12-4 with TRBJ2-1; 12 bases map to TRBD2. The CDR3 length is 17 residues. V lost 5 bases to trimming and J lost 4 bases; unmatched junction nucleotides: 9. The CDR3 region is CASSAPTSGRGYNEQFF. The CDR3 nucleotides are TGTGCCAGCAGTGCCCCGACTAGCGGGAGAGGGTACAATGAGCAGTTCTTC.

V and J are TRBV29-1 and TRBJ2-7; D tentatively reads TRBD1 or TRBD2 (6 bases each). CDR1 is SQVTM and CDR2 is ANQGSEA in the germline V gene. V gave up 1 base and J gave up 6 bases, with 19 bases separating them. This CDR3 comprises 15 residues. CDR3 sequence: CSVEARGGGSVEQYF. CDR3 in DNA: TGCAGCGTTGAAGCCCGCGGAGGGGGGAGCGTCGAGCAGTACTTC.